The clone carrying this T cell receptor beta chain showed up just once. The record originates from a study of OX40 agonist ivuxolimab in advanced cancers. Study context: 30% to 40% of patients had received prior checkpoint inhibitor therapy.

V was clipped by 7 bases and J by 2 bases; unmatched bases: 3. The germline V gene encodes CDR1 SQVTM and CDR2 ANQGSEA. This CDR3 is built from 13 residues. The assay was immunoSEQ multiplex PCR, and TCRdb's table has in-frame clones only and misses some. Of 30,000 to 35,000 clones listed, around 80% are singletons. The chain uses TRBV29-1 and TRBJ2-2; 8 nucleotides agree with TRBD1. Specimen: CD4+ or CD8+ T cells sorted from blood, collected in a trial of the OX40 agonist ivuxolimab. The TCR was taken from an adult with an advanced solid tumor such as melanoma, head and neck, liver or kidney cancer. Here the CDR3 reads CSAQGANTGELFF. The CDR3 DNA sequence: TGCAGCGCTCAGGGGGCAAACACCGGGGAGCTGTTTTTT.